This TCR beta chain was documented in a study of low-dose radiotherapy and immunotherapy resistance in tumors. Patients qualified if they had advanced solid tumors that lacked tumor-infiltrating lymphocytes. Gene-specific TRAV and TRBV primers were used for first-strand cDNA, covering alpha and beta chains. TCR amplification involved 20 PCR cycles with a constant-region primer and V-primer adapter. The isolated mRNA underwent amplification through in vitro transcription. TCRdb analysed the reads with MiXCR anew, one entry per CDR3 protein. The table has 7,000 to 9,000 distinct CDR3 sequences, approximately 57% seen once. This TCR was sampled from a human donor with advanced metastatic prostate, ovarian, gallbladder or colorectal cancer (not recorded which). This table probably holds off-target reads from a library built for another chain.

CDR3 coding DNA: TGTGCCAGCAGTTATTCCTCACCGGGACAGGGGAACTATGGCTACACCTTC. Translation gives CASSYSSPGQGNYGYTF. The J gene is TRBJ1-2, the V gene TRBV6-6; the match to TRBD1 covers 10 bases. Per germline, CDR1 MNHNY and CDR2 SVGAGI (reference sequence). J lost 2 bases, V lost 3 bases, and 9 bases had no gene match. The CDR3 length is 17 residues.